The TCR beta chain under discussion was sequenced for a study of blood T cells in healthy people across ages. Notes on the study in general: PBMC samples, being unsorted, prevented any conclusive comparison of naive and antigen-experienced cells. Comparison with aged donors showed that long-lived donors had more naive CD4+ cells and higher diversity.

This CDR3 comprises 13 residues. The V and J ends lost 5 bases and 8 bases respectively, with 13 bases between them. Together with a sample-barcoded 5' primer, a J-beta primer mix was included in a second PCR lasting about 6 to 11 cycles. Tagging of each cDNA molecule was performed by a template-switch adaptor with 12 random nucleotides. TCRdb passed the 5' RACE reads through MiXCR, listing each CDR3 protein once. The table lists 650,000 or so distinct CDR3 sequences, 45% to 60% of them singletons. The individuals who served as donors were healthy Caucasians living in Russia, aged about 6 to 95. Remarks on this clonotype: The target antigen is unknown.

Sequencing was carried out using blood. The chain uses TRBV12-3 or TRBV12-4 and TRBJ2-1; either TRBD1 or TRBD2 may supply D (5 bases each). The TCR comes from an elderly woman in good health. CDR3 nucleotide sequence: TGTGCCAGCAGTGTTTCAGGGACCCATGAGCAGTTCTTC. It encodes CASSVSGTHEQFF.